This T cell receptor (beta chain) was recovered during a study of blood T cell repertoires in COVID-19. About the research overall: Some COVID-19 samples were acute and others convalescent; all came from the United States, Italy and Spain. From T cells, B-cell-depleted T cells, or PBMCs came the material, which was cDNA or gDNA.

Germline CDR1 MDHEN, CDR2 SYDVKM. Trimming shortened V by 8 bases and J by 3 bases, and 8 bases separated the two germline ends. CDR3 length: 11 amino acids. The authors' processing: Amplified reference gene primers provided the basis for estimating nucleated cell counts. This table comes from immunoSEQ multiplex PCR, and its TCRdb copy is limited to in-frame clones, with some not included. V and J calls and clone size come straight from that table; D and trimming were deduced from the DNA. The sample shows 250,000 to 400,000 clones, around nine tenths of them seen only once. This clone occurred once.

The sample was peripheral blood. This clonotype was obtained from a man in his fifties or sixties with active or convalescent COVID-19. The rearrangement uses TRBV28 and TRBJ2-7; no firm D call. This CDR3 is CASRALYEQYF. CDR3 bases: TGTGCCAGCCGAGCACTCTACGAGCAGTACTTC.